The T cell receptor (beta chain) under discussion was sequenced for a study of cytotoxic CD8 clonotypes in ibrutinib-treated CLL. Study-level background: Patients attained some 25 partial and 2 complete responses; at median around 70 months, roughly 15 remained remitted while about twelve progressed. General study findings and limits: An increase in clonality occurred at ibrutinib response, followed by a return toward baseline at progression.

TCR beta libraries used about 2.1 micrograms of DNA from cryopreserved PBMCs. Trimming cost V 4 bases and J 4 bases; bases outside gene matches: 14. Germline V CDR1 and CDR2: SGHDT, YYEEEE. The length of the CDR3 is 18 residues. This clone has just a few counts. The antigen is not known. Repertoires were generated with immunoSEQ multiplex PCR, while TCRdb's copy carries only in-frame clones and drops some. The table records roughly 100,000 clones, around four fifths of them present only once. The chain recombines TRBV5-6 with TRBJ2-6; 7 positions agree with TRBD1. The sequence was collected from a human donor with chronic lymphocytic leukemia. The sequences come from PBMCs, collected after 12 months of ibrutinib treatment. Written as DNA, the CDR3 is TGTGCCAGCAGCCCAGTCCGGAACAGGGGCGTGGGGGCCAACGTCCTGACTTTC. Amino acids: CASSPVRNRGVGANVLTF.